The present T cell receptor (beta chain) was sequenced within a study of blood T cells in healthy people across ages. The CDR3 extends over 13 amino acids. Between the trimmed V and J ends, which lost 6 bases and 6 bases, there was a span of 11 bases. Germline V lookup: CDR1 MDHEN, CDR2 SYDVKM. A J-beta primer mix and a sample-barcoded 5' primer were used in a second PCR of about 7 to 12 cycles. MiXCR was run by TCRdb on the 5' RACE reads, yielding one entry per CDR3 protein. The sample gives 650,000 to 1,000,000 distinct CDR3 sequences, 46% of which show up once; roughly 18% is in the top ten. The clonotype was recovered from a man older than 75 in good health. The rearrangement links TRBV28 to TRBJ2-2; possible D gene TRBD2, 5 bases. Sequencing used blood. The chain's CDR3 is CASRTGWAGELFF. The DNA for the CDR3 is TGTGCCAGCAGGACGGGATGGGCCGGGGAGCTGTTTTTT.